This TCR beta chain was identified in a study of immune evolution from preneoplasia to lung adenocarcinoma. Study-wide results and caveats: Highest clonality occurred in KRAS-mutant, not EGFR-mutant or double wild-type, nodules. From normal lung to invasive adenocarcinoma, top clone frequencies appeared to decrease.

For this clone: What it recognizes is unknown.

Sequencing used immunoSEQ multiplex PCR; TCRdb keeps in-frame clones, though not all of them. The table records over 9,500 clones, 85% to 90% of them present only once. The V end was cut by 3 bases, the J end by 3 bases, with 14 bases between. The CDR3 contains 15 residues. The germline CDR1 and CDR2 sequences are MGHRA and YSYEKL. Patients had resection in Japan or China between about 2014 and 2018. Histologic diagnosis was independently verified by two lung pathologists. Material for sequencing was FFPE invasive lung adenocarcinoma tissue. V gene TRBV4-1 combines with J gene TRBJ1-1, with unresolved D. The TCR sequence derives from a person aged 70 to 85 with invasive lung adenocarcinoma. Some clones in this sample may be carry-over from other donors' samples. CDR3: CASSHRSHDYTEAFF. As DNA, the CDR3 is TGCGCCAGCAGCCACCGGTCCCACGATTACACTGAAGCTTTCTTT.